What follows are 12 T cell receptor beta chains derived from one specimen sequenced in a study of T cell responses to AZD1222 COVID-19 vaccine. Profiling relied on immunoSEQ multiplex PCR, and the TCRdb table lists in-frame clones only, not all of them. Among about 130,000 clones listed, 80% to 90% were seen once. The source was peripheral blood, collected 28 days after the second AZD1222 dose. Receptors were obtained from an adult who received the AZD1222 COVID-19 vaccine.

V usage is TRBV7-8 and J usage is TRBJ2-1, with TRBD2 matching over 9 bases. CDR3 length: 18 amino acids. With V trimmed by 6 bases and J by 4 bases, 16 bases remained unmatched. The germline CDR1 and CDR2 sequences are SGHVS and FQNEAQ. CDR3 coding DNA: TGTGCCAGCAGTTCAACCTATACCGGGACTAGCCGATACAATGAGCAGTTCTTC. It encodes CASSSTYTGTSRYNEQFF.

The chain is built from TRBV7-9 and TRBJ2-3, with TRBD2 matching 7 bases. Germline V gene lookup returns CDR1 SEHNR and CDR2 FQNEAQ (reference sequence). The J segment lost 5 bases and the V segment lost 5 bases, leaving 13 bases of the junction unmatched. The CDR3 spans 16 residues. The CDR3 spells CASSRLGGEGGDTQYF. CDR3 in DNA: TGTGCCAGCAGCCGACTAGGCGGGGAGGGCGGAGATACGCAGTATTTT.

The chain joins TRBV11-2 to TRBJ2-5; 9 bases fit TRBD2. This CDR3 region has 16 residues. Germline values: CDR1 SGHAT, CDR2 FQNNGV. V trimming: 2 bases; J trimming: 4 bases; junction bases outside the gene matches: 8. The CDR3 DNA reads as TGTGCCAGCAGCTTATCCCTTAGCGGGAGAGGAGAGACCCAGTACTTC. Amino acid sequence: CASSLSLSGRGETQYF.

The chain employs TRBV27 and TRBJ2-1; D call uncertain. This CDR3 is 13 amino acids long. Looked up from germline, CDR1 is MNHEY and CDR2 is SMNVEV (reference sequence). With 5 bases removed from V and 2 bases from J, the gap between germline ends came to 7 bases. The CDR3 DNA follows: TGTGCCAGCAGTACCGAGACCTACAATGAGCAGTTCTTC. Translating gives CASSTETYNEQFF.

This clone was counted a few times. The CDR3, as DNA: TGTGCCAGCAGTCTCATGGGGGGGATTAGCAATCAGCCCCAGCATTTT. Its protein product is CASSLMGGISNQPQHF. This chain joins TRBV7-8 and TRBJ1-5, with D possibly being TRBD1 (5 bases). Germline V gene sequence: CDR1 SGHVS, CDR2 FQNEAQ. The CDR3 runs 16 residues. V was shortened by 6 bases and J by 0 bases, with 15 bases between the two germline ends.

This clone was counted between two and nine times. The V call is TRBV6-5, the J call TRBJ1-4, with D tentatively TRBD1 (6 bases). This CDR3 is 14 amino acids long. In germline, CDR1 is MNHEY, CDR2 SVGAGI. Deletions cut 6 bases from V and 6 bases from J, with 14 bases between. CDR3 bases: TGTGCCAGCAGGGGACATAGGGTCGATGAAAAACTGTTTTTT. It specifies CASRGHRVDEKLFF.

This clone came up once. V usage is TRBV5-1 and J usage is TRBJ2-5; D remains ambiguous. Trimming shortened V by 0 bases and J by 1 base, and 4 bases separated the two germline ends. CDR1 SGHRS and CDR2 YFSETQ come from the germline V gene. The length of the CDR3 is 13 residues. This CDR3 reads CASSLGAQETQYF. CDR3 nucleotide sequence: TGCGCCAGCAGCTTGGGGGCCCAAGAGACCCAGTACTTC.

The chain links TRBV10-1 to TRBJ2-1; the match to TRBD1 covers 7 bases. Germline CDR1 reads WNHNN; CDR2 reads SYGVQD (reference sequence). This CDR3 is built from 16 residues. The trim removed 3 bases at V and 9 bases at J, leaving 14 bases unmatched. The DNA for the CDR3 is TGCGCCAGCAGTGATCTCGGGACAGCGATGCGCGGTGAGCAGTTCTTC. Residues: CASSDLGTAMRGEQFF.

The chain recombines TRBV19 with TRBJ2-3; TRBD2 might be the D (7 bases). Germline values: CDR1 LNHDA, CDR2 SQIVND (reference sequence). The CDR3 is 15 amino acids. Trimming shortened V by 5 bases and J by 4 bases, and 16 bases separated the two germline ends. In DNA, the CDR3 is TGTGCCAGTAGTGGGGGGGCAGGGTACCCAGATACGCAGTATTTT. Its translation: CASSGGAGYPDTQYF. The entire variable domain, with the rest obtained from reference TRBV19 and TRBJ2-3, is as follows: DGGITQSPKYLFRKEGQNVTLSCEQNLNHDAMYWYRQDPGQGLRLIYYSQIVNDFQKGDIAEGYSVSREKKESFPLTVTSAQKNPTAFYLCASSGGAGYPDTQYFGPGTRLTVL.

The chain joins TRBV28 to TRBJ2-1, with 7 bases matching TRBD2. This CDR3 region has 15 residues. Germline-derived CDR1 and CDR2 are MDHEN and SYDVKM. V shed 6 bases and J 0 bases; nucleotides not matched to a gene: 5. CDR3 residues: CASSPAGRSYNEQFF. In nucleotides, the CDR3 is TGTGCCAGCAGCCCAGCGGGGCGCTCCTACAATGAGCAGTTCTTC.

The chain employs TRBV28 and TRBJ1-5; TRBD1 agrees at 8 bases. With V trimmed by 2 bases and J by 6 bases, 6 bases remained unmatched. This CDR3 comprises 15 residues. Germline V lookup: CDR1 MDHEN, CDR2 SYDVKM. In nucleotides, the CDR3 is TGTGCCAGCAGTTTAGGACAGGGTTATCGTCAGCCCCAGCATTTT. This gives the protein CASSLGQGYRQPQHF.

The DNA of the CDR3 is TGTGCCAGCAGTGAAGAGGCGGGGCTGGGGGAGACCCAGTACTTC. Amino acid sequence: CASSEEAGLGETQYF. The V and J genes are TRBV2 and TRBJ2-5, with TRBD2 as a possible D gene (6 bases). V lost 1 base, J lost 5 bases, and 14 bases lay in between. The germline V gene encodes CDR1 SNHLY and CDR2 FYNNEI. There are 15 residues in the CDR3.